This T cell receptor (beta chain) was captured in a study of cytomegalovirus exposure and HLA in healthy donors. A multiplex PCR was run with 60 Vbeta primers and 13 Jbeta primers. Clones were read by immunoSEQ multiplex PCR, and TCRdb kept only the in-frame ones, dropping some. The table has some 32,000 clones, just under 90% seen once. Trimming cost V 3 bases and J 6 bases; bases outside gene matches: 6. Germline assignment: CDR1 MRHNA and CDR2 SNTAGT. The CDR3 is made up of 15 amino acids. The material sequenced was PBMCs. The chain has TRBV6-4 and TRBJ1-5, with TRBD1 matching 9 bases. This receptor was taken from a boy aged 10-17 years in good health and CMV-seronegative. The CDR3 DNA follows: TGTGCCAGCAGTGAGAGTGGGACAGGGCCTCAGCCCCAGCATTTT. Amino acid sequence: CASSESGTGPQPQHF.